The 19 T cell receptor beta chains given below trace back to one sample, sequenced in a study of T cells after yellow fever vaccination. TCRdb recomputed calls from the 5' RACE reads with MiXCR, one row per CDR3 protein. The sample consists of some 390,000 distinct CDR3 sequences, about 19% of them appearing once. The sequencing here drew on PBMCs, taken before the yellow fever booster vaccination. These receptors originate from a young man who received the YFV17D yellow fever vaccine.

This clonotype appeared many times. The chain uses TRBV20-1 and TRBJ2-7; 8 nucleotides align to TRBD2. V shed 1 base, J shed 1 base, and the junction held 0 bases outside the gene matches. Germline CDR1 DFQATT, CDR2 SNEGSKA (reference sequence). CDR3 length: 13 amino acids. The CDR3 region is CSARAGGSYEQYF. CDR3 in DNA: TGCAGTGCTAGAGCGGGGGGGTCCTACGAGCAGTACTTC.

This clonotype has more than one count but fewer than ten. The J gene is TRBJ1-2, the V gene TRBV20-1; D perhaps matches TRBD1 (5 bases). CDR3 length: 12 amino acids. Trimming left V 7 bases short and J 8 bases short, with 17 bases between. Germline CDR1 is DFQATT and CDR2 is SNEGSKA (reference sequence). Here the CDR3 reads CSVPSGGVGYTF. The CDR3 DNA follows: TGCAGTGTCCCTAGCGGGGGGGTAGGCTACACCTTC.

This clonotype was seen only a few times. The J gene is TRBJ2-3, the V gene TRBV24-1; D may be TRBD1 or TRBD2 (7 bases each). V was trimmed by 4 bases and J by 1 base, leaving 17 bases between them. The length of the CDR3 is 17 residues. Germline loops: CDR1 KGHDR, CDR2 SFDVKD. The CDR3 DNA reads TGTGCCACCAGTGACTCCTCAGGGGGGGCCCGCACAGATACGCAGTATTTT. Its translation is CATSDSSGGARTDTQYF.

This clonotype has a handful of counts. V and J are TRBV7-2 and TRBJ2-1; D remains unclear. The CDR3 is made up of 13 amino acids. The germline gives CDR1 SGHTA, CDR2 FQGNSA. V lost 5 bases, J lost 6 bases, and 11 bases lay in between. CDR3 in amino acids: CASSINGRNEQFF. For the CDR3, the DNA is TGTGCCAGCAGCATAAATGGACGCAATGAGCAGTTCTTC.

The V gene is TRBV29-1, the J gene TRBJ1-5, with D hard to call. V dropped 1 base and J dropped 3 bases, with 7 bases sitting between them. Germline V lookup: CDR1 SQVTM, CDR2 ANQGSEA. This CDR3 has 13 amino acids. The CDR3, as DNA: TGCAGCGTTGAAGCGGGAGCCAATCAGCCCCAGCATTTT. This gives the protein CSVEAGANQPQHF.

V usage is TRBV28 and J usage is TRBJ2-7; tentatively, D is TRBD2 (7 bases). This CDR3 contains 14 residues. V lost 6 bases to trimming and J lost 3 bases, with 15 bases between them. Germline V gene sequence: CDR1 MDHEN, CDR2 SYDVKM. The chain's CDR3 is CASSLGGGVYEQYV. The CDR3 nucleotides read TGTGCCAGCAGCCTAGGGGGGGGAGTCTACGAGCAGTACGTC.

This clonotype occurred a few times. The V gene is TRBV12-3 or TRBV12-4, the J gene TRBJ2-7; 8 bases are shared with TRBD1. The length of the CDR3 is 16 residues. Trimming took 4 bases from V and 3 from J; bases not matched to a gene: 11. The CDR3 here is CASSSRTGKKCYEQYV. CDR3 DNA: TGTGCCAGCAGTTCTAGGACAGGGAAGAAATGCTACGAGCAGTACGTC.

This clonotype was seen a handful of times. The chain is built from TRBV4-3 and TRBJ1-2, with a possible D match to TRBD1 (6 bases). Per the germline V gene, CDR1 is LGHNA and CDR2 is YSLEER. The length of the CDR3 is 16 residues. Trimming removed 4 bases from V and 0 bases from J, with 15 bases in between. Here the CDR3 reads CASSPARTESNYGYTF. CDR3 nucleotides: TGCGCCAGCAGCCCTGCCCGGACAGAGTCTAACTATGGCTACACCTTC.

Written as DNA, the CDR3 is TGCGCCAGCAGCCTGGACTGGGACAGGTCCTCCTACGAGCAGTACTTC. This sequence encodes CASSLDWDRSSYEQYF. V and J are TRBV5-1 and TRBJ2-7, with 8 bases aligning to TRBD1. The germline V gene has CDR1 SGHRS and CDR2 YFSETQ. With 4 bases clipped from V and 0 bases from J, the junction kept 9 bases outside the gene matches. The length of the CDR3 is 16 residues.

This clonotype has just a few counts. The chain employs TRBV28 and TRBJ2-4; the D gene is possibly TRBD2 (5 bases). V was pared by 9 bases and J by 8 bases, with 11 bases between. Germline V gene lookup returns CDR1 MDHEN and CDR2 SYDVKM. The length of the CDR3 is 11 residues. The CDR3, as DNA: TGTGCCAGTGGACTGGTGGACATTCAGTACTTC. This gives the protein CASGLVDIQYF. Drawing the rest from reference TRBV28 and TRBJ2-4, the complete variable domain is DVKVTQSSRYLVKRTGEKVFLECVQDMDHENMFWYRQDPGLGLRLIYFSYDVKMKEKGDIPEGYSVSREKKERFSLILESASTNQTSMYLCASGLVDIQYFGAGTRLSVL.

This clonotype was counted between two and nine times. The chain employs TRBV7-9 and TRBJ1-1; D is uncertain. Per the germline V gene, CDR1 is SEHNR and CDR2 is FQNEAQ (reference sequence). The CDR3 has 14 residues. The germline V and J ends were trimmed by 3 bases and 8 bases, with 16 bases remaining between them. The CDR3 is CASSFKGTTGEAFF. CDR3 nucleotides: TGTGCCAGCAGCTTCAAGGGTACCACGGGAGAAGCTTTCTTT.

This clonotype was seen only a few times. The chain combines TRBV15 with TRBJ2-3; the D is unclear. This CDR3 comprises 13 residues. Germline CDR1 and CDR2: LNHNV and YYDKDF (reference sequence). V lost 8 bases and J lost 0, with 9 bases in between. Written as DNA, the CDR3 is TGTGCCACCGGCCGTCCAAGCACAGATACGCAGTATTTT. Its protein is CATGRPSTDTQYF.

The chain carries TRBV5-1 and TRBJ1-6, with D possibly being TRBD1 (6 bases). The CDR3 loop spans 16 amino acids. With 4 bases removed from V and 5 bases from J, the gap between germline ends came to 16 bases. Germline CDR1 is SGHRS and CDR2 is YFSETQ. The CDR3 DNA is TGCGCCAGCAGCCGAAGGGGGGGGGCAGATAATTCACCCCTCCACTTT. It is translated as CASSRRGGADNSPLHF.

This clonotype was seen ten or more times. The V call is TRBV4-3, the J call TRBJ2-1; 7 bases map to TRBD1. Per germline, CDR1 LGHNA and CDR2 YSLEER. This CDR3 contains 15 residues. V shed 2 bases and J 5 bases; nucleotides not matched to a gene: 6. CDR3 sequence: CASSQLQGINNEQFF. For the CDR3, the DNA is TGCGCCAGCAGCCAATTACAGGGGATTAACAATGAGCAGTTCTTC.

This clonotype occurred a few times. The V and J genes are TRBV29-1 and TRBJ2-1, with D possibly matching TRBD2 (5 bases). V was shortened by 3 bases and J by 8 bases, with 11 bases between the two germline ends. CDR3 length: 12 residues. Germline V gene data show CDR1 as SQVTM and CDR2 as ANQGSEA. CDR3 sequence: CSVDNRTHEQFF. CDR3 nucleotide sequence: TGCAGCGTTGATAATCGGACTCATGAGCAGTTCTTC.

This clonotype was counted at least ten times. CDR3: CAARTRHSPLHF. CDR3 nucleotides: TGTGCCGCTCGGACTCGGCATTCACCCCTCCACTTT. The chain uses TRBV28 and TRBJ1-6; D not certain. The CDR3 consists of 12 residues. Trimming cost V 11 bases and J 8 bases, with 13 bases left between them. The germline CDR1 and CDR2 sequences are MDHEN and SYDVKM.

The rearrangement links TRBV20-1 to TRBJ2-7; TRBD1 matches 7 bases. The germline V gene encodes CDR1 DFQATT and CDR2 SNEGSKA (reference sequence). This CDR3 region has 16 residues. The ends lost 2 bases at V and 9 bases at J; junction bases unmatched: 19. CDR3 sequence reads: CSARPSHRGRGQGQYV. CDR3 in DNA: TGCAGTGCTAGACCCTCTCACAGGGGAAGGGGGCAAGGGCAGTACGTC.

The chain is built from TRBV7-9 and TRBJ1-2; D is unclear. The CDR3 has 13 amino acids. Trimming shortened V by 8 bases and J by 3 bases, and 13 bases separated the two germline ends. Germline CDR1 is SEHNR and CDR2 is FQNEAQ (reference sequence). In nucleotides, the CDR3 is TGTGCCAGCGCCTCGGACGCAGACTATGGCTACACCTTC. It is translated as CASASDADYGYTF. The full variable domain, with the rest looked up from reference TRBV7-9 and TRBJ1-2, is DTGVSQNPRHKITKRGQNVTFRCDPISEHNRLYWYRQTLGQGPEFLTYFQNEAQLEKSRLLSDRFSAERPKGSFSTLEIQRTEQGDSAMYLCASASDADYGYTFGSGTRLTVV.

This chain's CDR3 is CASSRTTGGSRGGNTIYF. The CDR3 region has the DNA TGCGCCAGCAGCAGAACTACAGGGGGCTCAAGGGGAGGAAACACCATATATTTT. V gene TRBV5-1 combines with J gene TRBJ1-3; TRBD1 matches 9 bases. The ends lost 4 bases at V and 4 bases at J; junction bases unmatched: 15. Germline CDR1 reads SGHRS; CDR2 reads YFSETQ. The CDR3 has 18 amino acids. Together with reference TRBV5-1 and TRBJ1-3, the CDR3 gives the full variable domain: KAGVTQTPRYLIKTRGQQVTLSCSPISGHRSVSWYQQTPGQGLQFLFEYFSETQRNKGNFPGRFSGRQFSNSRSEMNVSTLELGDSALYLCASSRTTGGSRGGNTIYFGEGSWLTVV.